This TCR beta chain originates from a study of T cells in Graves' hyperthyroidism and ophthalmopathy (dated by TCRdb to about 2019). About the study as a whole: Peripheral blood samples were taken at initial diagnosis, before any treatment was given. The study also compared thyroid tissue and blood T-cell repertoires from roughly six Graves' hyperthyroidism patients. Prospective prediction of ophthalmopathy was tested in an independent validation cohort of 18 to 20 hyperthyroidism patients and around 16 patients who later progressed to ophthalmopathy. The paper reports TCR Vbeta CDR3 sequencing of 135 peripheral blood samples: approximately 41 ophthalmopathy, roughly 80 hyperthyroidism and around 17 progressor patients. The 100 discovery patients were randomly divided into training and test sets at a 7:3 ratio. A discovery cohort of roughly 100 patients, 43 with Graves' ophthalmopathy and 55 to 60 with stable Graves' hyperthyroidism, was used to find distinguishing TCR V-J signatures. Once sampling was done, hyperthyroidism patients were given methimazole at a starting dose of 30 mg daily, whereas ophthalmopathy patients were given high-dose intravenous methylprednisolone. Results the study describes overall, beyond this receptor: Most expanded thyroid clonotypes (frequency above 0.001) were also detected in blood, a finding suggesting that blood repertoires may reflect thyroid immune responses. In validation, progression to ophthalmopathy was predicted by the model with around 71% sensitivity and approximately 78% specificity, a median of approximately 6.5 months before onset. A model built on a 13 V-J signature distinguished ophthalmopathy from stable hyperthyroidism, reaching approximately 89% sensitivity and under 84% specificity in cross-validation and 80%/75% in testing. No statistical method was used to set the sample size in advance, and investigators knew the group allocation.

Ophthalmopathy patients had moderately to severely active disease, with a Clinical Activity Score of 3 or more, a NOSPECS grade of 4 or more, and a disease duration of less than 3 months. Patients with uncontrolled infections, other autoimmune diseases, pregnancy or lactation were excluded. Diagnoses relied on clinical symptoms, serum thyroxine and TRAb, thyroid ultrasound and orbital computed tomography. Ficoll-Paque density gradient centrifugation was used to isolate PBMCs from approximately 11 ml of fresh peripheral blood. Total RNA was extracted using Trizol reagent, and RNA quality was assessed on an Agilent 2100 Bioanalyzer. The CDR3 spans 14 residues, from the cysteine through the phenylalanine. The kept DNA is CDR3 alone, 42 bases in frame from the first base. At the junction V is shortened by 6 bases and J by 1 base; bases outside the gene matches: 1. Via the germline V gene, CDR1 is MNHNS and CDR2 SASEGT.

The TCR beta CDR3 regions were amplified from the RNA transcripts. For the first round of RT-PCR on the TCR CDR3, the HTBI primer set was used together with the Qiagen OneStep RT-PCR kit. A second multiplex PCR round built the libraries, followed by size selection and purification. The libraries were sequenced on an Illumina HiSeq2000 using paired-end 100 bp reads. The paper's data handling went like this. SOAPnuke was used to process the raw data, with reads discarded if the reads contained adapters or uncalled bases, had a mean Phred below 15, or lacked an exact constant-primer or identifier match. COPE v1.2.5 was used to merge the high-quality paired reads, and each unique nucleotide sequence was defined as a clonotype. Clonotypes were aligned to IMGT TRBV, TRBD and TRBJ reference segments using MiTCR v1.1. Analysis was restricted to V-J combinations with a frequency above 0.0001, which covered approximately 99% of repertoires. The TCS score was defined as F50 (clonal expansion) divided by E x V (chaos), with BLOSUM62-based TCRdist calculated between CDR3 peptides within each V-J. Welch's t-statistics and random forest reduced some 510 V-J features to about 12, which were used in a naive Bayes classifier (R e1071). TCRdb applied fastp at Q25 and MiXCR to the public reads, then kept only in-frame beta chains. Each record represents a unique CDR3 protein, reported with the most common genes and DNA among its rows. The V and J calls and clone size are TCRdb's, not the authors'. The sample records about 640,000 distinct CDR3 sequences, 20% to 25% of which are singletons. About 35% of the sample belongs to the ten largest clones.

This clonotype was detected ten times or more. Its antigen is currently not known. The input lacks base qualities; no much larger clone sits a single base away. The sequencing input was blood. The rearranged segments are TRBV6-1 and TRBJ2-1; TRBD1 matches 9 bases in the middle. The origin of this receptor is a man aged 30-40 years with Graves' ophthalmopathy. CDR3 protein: CASSGTGSYNEQFF. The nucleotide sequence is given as TGTGCCAGCAGCGGGACAGGGTCCTACAATGAGCAGTTCTTC.